This entry concerns a single T cell receptor (beta chain). The table came from immunoSEQ multiplex PCR; TCRdb's copy has only in-frame clones and leaves some out. Of roughly 660,000 clones in the sample, approximately 87% are singletons; the top ten hold around 0.0099%. The data are from a study of shared T cell receptors in the human thymus. The data also belong to a second study, concerning human thymus T cells. That paper adds: Immunologically healthy infants in Finland undergoing congenital heart defect surgery were the donors.

This receptor was obtained from a boy under two years old with a congenital heart defect. Sequenced input: thymocytes.

CDR3 in amino acids: CASSLDASGAHSYEQYF. CDR3 nucleotide sequence: TGTGCCAGCAGCTTGGATGCTAGCGGGGCCCACTCCTACGAGCAGTACTTC. This rearrangement joins TRBV5-4 to TRBJ2-7, with 9 bases matching TRBD2. The V segment lost 0 bases and the J segment 0 bases; nucleotides outside the gene matches: 7. The germline CDR1 and CDR2 sequences are SGHNT and YYREEE (reference sequence). The CDR3 consists of 17 residues. Full variable domain (outside the CDR3, taken from reference TRBV5-4 and TRBJ2-7): ETGVTQSPTHLIKTRGQQVTLRCSSQSGHNTVSWYQQALGQGPQFIFQYYREEENGRGNFPPRFSGLQFPNYSSELNVNALELDDSALYLCASSLDASGAHSYEQYFGPGTRLTVT.